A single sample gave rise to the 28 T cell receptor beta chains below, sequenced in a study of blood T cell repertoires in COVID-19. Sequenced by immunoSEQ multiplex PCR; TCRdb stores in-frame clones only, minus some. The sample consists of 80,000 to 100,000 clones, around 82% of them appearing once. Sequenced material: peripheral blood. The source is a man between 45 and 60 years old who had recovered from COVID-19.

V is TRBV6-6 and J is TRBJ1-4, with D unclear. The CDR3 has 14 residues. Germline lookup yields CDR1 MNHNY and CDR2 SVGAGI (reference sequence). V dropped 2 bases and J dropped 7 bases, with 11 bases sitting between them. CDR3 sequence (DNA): TGTGCCAGCAGTTACACGGAGAGCTCTGAAAAACTGTTTTTT. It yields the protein CASSYTESSEKLFF.

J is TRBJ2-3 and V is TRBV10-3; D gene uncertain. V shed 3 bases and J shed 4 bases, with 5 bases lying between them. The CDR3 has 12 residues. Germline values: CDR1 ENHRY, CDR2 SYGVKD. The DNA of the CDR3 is TGTGCCATCAGTGACCGGTCAGATACGCAGTATTTT. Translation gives CAISDRSDTQYF.

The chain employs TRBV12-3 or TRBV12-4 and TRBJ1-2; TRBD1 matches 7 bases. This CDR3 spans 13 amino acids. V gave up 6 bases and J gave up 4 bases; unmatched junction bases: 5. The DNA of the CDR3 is TGTGCCAGCAGCCAGGGGACAGTCTATGGCTACACCTTC. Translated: CASSQGTVYGYTF.

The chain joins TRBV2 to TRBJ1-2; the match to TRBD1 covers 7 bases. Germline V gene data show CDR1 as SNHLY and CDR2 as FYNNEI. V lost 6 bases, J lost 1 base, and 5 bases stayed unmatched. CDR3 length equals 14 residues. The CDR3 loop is CASRERQGNYGYTF. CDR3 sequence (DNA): TGTGCCAGCAGAGAAAGACAGGGTAACTATGGCTACACCTTC.

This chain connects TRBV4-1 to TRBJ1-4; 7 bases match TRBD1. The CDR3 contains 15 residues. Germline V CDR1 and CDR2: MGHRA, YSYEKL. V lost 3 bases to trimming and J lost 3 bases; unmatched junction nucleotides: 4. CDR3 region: CASSQTGLPNEKLFF. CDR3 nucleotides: TGCGCCAGCAGCCAGACAGGGCTGCCTAATGAAAAACTGTTTTTT.

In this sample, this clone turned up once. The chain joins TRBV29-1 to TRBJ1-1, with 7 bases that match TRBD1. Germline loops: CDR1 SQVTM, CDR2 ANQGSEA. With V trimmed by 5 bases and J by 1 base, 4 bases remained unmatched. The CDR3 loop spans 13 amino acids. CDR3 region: CSVLQGWNTEAFF. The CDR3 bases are TGCAGCGTTCTACAGGGGTGGAACACTGAAGCTTTCTTT.

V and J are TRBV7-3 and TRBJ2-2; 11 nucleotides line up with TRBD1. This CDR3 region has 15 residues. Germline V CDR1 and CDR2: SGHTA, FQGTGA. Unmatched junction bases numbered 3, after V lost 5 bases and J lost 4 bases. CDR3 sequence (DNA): TGTGCCAGCAGCCCCGGGACAGGGGGCACCGGGGAGCTGTTTTTT. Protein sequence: CASSPGTGGTGELFF.

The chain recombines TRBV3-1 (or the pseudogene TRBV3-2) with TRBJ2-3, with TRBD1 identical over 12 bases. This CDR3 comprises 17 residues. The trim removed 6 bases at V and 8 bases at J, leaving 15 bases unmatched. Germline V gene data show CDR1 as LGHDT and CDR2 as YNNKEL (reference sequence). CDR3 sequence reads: CASSPLPGQGAEGTQYF. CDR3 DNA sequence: TGTGCCAGCAGTCCTTTACCGGGACAGGGGGCTGAGGGTACGCAGTATTTT.

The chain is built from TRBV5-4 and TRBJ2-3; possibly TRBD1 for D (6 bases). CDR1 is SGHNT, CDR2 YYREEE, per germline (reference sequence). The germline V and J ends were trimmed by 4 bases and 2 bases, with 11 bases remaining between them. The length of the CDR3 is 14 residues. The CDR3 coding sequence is TGTGCCAGCAGCCCGGACAGATACACAGATACGCAGTATTTT. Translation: CASSPDRYTDTQYF.

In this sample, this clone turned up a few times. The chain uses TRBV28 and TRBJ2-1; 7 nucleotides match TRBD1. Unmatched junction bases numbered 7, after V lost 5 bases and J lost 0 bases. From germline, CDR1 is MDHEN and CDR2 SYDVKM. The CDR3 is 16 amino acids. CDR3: CASSQTQGFSYNEQFF. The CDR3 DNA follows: TGTGCCAGCAGTCAGACACAGGGGTTCTCCTACAATGAGCAGTTCTTC.

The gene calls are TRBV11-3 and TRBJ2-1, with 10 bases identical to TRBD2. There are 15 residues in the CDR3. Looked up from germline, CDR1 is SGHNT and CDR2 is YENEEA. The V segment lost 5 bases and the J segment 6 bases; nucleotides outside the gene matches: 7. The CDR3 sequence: CASSEGGTSVNEQFF. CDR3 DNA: TGTGCCAGCAGCGAAGGGGGGACTAGCGTCAATGAGCAGTTCTTC.

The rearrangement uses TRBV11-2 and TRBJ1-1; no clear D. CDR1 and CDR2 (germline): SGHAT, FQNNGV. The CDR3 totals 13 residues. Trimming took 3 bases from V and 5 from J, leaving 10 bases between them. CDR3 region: CASSFFEKTEAFF. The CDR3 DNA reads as TGTGCCAGCAGCTTCTTCGAGAAGACTGAAGCTTTCTTT.

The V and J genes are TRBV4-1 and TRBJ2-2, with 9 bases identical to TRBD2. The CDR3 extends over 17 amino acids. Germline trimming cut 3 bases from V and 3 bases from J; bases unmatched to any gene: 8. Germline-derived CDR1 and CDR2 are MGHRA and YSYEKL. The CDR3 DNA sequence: TGCGCCAGCAGCCAGGTCCATAGCGGGAGCTACACCGGGGAGCTGTTTTTT. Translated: CASSQVHSGSYTGELFF.

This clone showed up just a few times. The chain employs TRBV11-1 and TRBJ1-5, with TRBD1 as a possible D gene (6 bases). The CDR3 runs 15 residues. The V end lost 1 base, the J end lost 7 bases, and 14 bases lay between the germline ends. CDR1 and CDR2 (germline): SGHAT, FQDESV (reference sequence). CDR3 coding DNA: TGTGCCAGCAGCTTAGGCGGGGGCGCGGGACAGCCCCAGCATTTT. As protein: CASSLGGGAGQPQHF.

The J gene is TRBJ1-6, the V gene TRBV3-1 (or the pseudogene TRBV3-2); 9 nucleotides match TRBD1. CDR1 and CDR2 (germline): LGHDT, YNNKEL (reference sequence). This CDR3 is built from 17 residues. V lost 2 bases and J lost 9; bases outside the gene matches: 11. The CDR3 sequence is CASSQLRGQGSSSPLHF. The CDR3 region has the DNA TGTGCCAGCAGCCAATTGCGAGGACAGGGGTCGAGTTCACCCCTCCACTTT.

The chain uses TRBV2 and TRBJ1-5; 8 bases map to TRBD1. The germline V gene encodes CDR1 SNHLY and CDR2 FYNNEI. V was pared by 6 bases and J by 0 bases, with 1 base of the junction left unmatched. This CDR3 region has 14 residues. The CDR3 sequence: CASRDRVSNQPQHF. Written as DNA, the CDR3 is TGTGCCAGCAGGGACAGGGTTAGCAATCAGCCCCAGCATTTT. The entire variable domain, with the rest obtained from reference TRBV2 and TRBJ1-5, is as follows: EPEVTQTPSHQVTQMGQEVILRCVPISNHLYFYWYRQILGQKVEFLVSFYNNEISEKSEIFDDQFSVERPDGSNFTLKIRSTKLEDSAMYFCASRDRVSNQPQHFGDGTRLSIL.

This CDR3 reads CASSETSGGAGTQYF. In DNA, the CDR3 is TGTGCCAGCAGCGAGACTAGCGGGGGGGCTGGGACCCAGTACTTC. The rearrangement links TRBV9 to TRBJ2-5, with 14 bases lining up with TRBD2. Trimming cost V 3 bases and J 7 bases; bases outside gene matches: 5. Germline V gives CDR1 SGDLS, CDR2 YYNGEE. The CDR3 runs 15 residues.

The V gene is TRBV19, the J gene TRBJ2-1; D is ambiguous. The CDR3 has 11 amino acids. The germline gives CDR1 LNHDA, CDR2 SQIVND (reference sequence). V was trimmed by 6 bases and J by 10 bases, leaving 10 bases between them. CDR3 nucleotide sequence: TGTGCCAGTAGCCGAGAGTGGGAGCAGTTCTTC. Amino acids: CASSREWEQFF. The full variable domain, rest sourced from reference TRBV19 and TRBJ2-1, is DGGITQSPKYLFRKEGQNVTLSCEQNLNHDAMYWYRQDPGQGLRLIYYSQIVNDFQKGDIAEGYSVSREKKESFPLTVTSAQKNPTAFYLCASSREWEQFFGPGTRLTVL.

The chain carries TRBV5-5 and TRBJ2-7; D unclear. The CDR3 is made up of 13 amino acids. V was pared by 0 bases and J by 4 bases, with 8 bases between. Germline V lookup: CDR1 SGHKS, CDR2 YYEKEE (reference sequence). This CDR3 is CASSLARSYEQYF. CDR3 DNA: TGTGCCAGCAGCTTGGCTAGGTCGTACGAGCAGTACTTC. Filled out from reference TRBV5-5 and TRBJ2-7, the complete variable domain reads DAGVTQSPTHLIKTRGQQVTLRCSPISGHKSVSWYQQVLGQGPQFIFQYYEKEERGRGNFPDRFSARQFPNYSSELNVNALLLGDSALYLCASSLARSYEQYFGPGTRLTVT.

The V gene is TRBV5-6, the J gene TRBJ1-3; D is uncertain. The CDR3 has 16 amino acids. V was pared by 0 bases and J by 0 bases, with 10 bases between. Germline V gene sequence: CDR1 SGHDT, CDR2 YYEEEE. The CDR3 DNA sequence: TGTGCCAGCAGCTTGGTGGCCGGGAGCTCTGGAAACACCATATATTTT. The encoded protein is CASSLVAGSSGNTIYF.

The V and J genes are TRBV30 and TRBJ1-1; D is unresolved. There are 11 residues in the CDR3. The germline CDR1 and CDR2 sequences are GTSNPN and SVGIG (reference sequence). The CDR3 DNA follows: TGTGCTTCGGGTGAGAACACTGAAGCTTTCTTT. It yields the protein CASGENTEAFF. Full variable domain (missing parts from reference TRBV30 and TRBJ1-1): SQTIHQWPATLVQPVGSPLSLECTVEGTSNPNLYWYRQAAGRGLQLLFYSVGIGQISSEVPQNLSASRPQDRQFILSSKKLLLSDSGFYLCASGENTEAFFGQGTRLTVV.

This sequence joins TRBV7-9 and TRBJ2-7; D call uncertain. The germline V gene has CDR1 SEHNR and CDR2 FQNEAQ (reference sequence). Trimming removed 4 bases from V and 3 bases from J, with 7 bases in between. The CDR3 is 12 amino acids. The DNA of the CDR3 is TGTGCCAGCAGCTCCAGTGGCTACGAGCAGTACTTC. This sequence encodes CASSSSGYEQYF.

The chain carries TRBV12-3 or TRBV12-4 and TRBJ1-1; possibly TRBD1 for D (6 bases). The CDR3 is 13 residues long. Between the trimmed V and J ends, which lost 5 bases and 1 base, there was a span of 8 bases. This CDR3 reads CASSGQQNTEAFF. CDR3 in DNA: TGTGCCAGCAGTGGACAGCAGAACACTGAAGCTTTCTTT.

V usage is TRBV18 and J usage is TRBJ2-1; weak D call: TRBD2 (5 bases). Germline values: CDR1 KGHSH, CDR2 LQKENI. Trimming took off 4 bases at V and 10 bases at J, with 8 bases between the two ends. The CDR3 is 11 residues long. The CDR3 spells CASSRGFEQFF. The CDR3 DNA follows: TGTGCCAGCTCACGAGGGTTCGAGCAGTTCTTC.

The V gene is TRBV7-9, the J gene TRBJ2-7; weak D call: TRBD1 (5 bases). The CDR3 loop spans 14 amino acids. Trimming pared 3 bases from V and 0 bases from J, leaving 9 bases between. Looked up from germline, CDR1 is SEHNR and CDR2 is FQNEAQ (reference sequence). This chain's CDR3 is CASSFTDSSYEQYF. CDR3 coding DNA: TGTGCCAGCAGCTTCACAGACAGCTCCTACGAGCAGTACTTC.

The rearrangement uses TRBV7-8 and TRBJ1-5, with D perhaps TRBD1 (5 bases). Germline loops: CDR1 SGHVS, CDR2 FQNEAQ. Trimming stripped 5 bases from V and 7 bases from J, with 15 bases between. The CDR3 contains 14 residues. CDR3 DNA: TGTGCCAGCAGCCATTCAGGGACTTCCCAGCCCCAGCATTTT. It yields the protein CASSHSGTSQPQHF.

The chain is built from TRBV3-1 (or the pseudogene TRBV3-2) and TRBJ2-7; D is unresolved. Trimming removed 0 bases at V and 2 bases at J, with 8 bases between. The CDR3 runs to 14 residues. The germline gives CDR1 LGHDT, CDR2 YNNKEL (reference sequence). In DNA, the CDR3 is TGTGCCAGCAGCCAAGAGCGAACCCCCTACGAGCAGTACTTC. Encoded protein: CASSQERTPYEQYF.

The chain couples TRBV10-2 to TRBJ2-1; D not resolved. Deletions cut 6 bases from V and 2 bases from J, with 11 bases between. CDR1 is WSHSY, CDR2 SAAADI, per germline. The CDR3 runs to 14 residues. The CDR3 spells CASRLDETYNEQFF. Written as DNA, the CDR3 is TGCGCCAGCAGACTCGATGAGACCTACAATGAGCAGTTCTTC.